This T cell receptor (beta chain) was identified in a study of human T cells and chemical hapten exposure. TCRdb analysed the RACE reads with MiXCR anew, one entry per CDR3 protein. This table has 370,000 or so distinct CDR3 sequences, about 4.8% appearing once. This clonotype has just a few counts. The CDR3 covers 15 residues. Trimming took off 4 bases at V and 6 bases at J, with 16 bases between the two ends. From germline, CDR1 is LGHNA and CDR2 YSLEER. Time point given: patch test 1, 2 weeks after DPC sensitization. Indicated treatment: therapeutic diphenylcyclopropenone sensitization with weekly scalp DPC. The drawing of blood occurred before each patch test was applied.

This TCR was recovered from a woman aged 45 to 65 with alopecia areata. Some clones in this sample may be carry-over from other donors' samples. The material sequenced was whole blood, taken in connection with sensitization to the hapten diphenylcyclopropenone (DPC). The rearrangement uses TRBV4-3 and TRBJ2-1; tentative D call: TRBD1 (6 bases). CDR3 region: CASSLGAGSLNEQFF. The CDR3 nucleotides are TGCGCCAGCAGCCTGGGGGCGGGTTCACTCAATGAGCAGTTCTTC.